A single sample gave rise to the 14 T cell receptor beta chains below, sequenced in a study of regulatory T cells in long-lasting Graves disease. iRepertoire HTBI primers and Arm-PCR of CDR3 regions built TCR beta libraries. TCRdb redid the calling of the multiplex PCR reads with MiXCR, one entry per CDR3 protein. Of approximately 230,000 distinct CDR3 sequences listed, about a sixth were seen once; the top ten hold approximately 20%. Time point given: newly diagnosed GD, antithyroid drugs for less than 3 months. PBMC RNA was the source of the TCR library. Material: peripheral blood mononuclear cells (PBMCs), obtained at new diagnosis, from a patient treated with antithyroid drugs. The receptors here all came from a female donor with Graves disease.

This clonotype was recorded many times. The chain joins TRBV27 to TRBJ2-7; 13 bases match TRBD2. V shed 2 bases, J shed 5 bases, and the junction held 6 bases outside the gene matches. This CDR3 is 16 amino acids long. In germline, CDR1 is MNHEY, CDR2 SMNVEV (reference sequence). CDR3 protein: CASSLRSLAGGNEQYF. CDR3 coding DNA: TGTGCCAGCAGTTTAAGGTCACTAGCGGGGGGGAACGAGCAGTACTTC.

This clonotype occurred many times. This chain joins TRBV20-1 and TRBJ2-7, with no clear D. Looked up from germline, CDR1 is DFQATT and CDR2 is SNEGSKA (reference sequence). This CDR3 region has 13 residues. V lost 2 bases and J 7 bases, leaving 15 bases between the germline ends. The CDR3 DNA reads TGCAGTGCTAGACCGGCCCTCCTGGGGGAGCAGTACTTC. Its protein product is CSARPALLGEQYF.

This clonotype was seen more than once but under ten times. The rearrangement uses TRBV3-1 and TRBJ2-3, with TRBD1 matching over 8 bases. Germline V gene lookup returns CDR1 LGHDT and CDR2 YNNKEL (reference sequence). The CDR3 covers 16 residues. The V gene end was trimmed by 5 bases and the J gene end by 6 bases; junction bases not matched to a gene: 13. This chain's CDR3 is CASSYRGQGWGDTQYF. CDR3 coding DNA: TGTGCCAGCAGCTACCGTGGACAGGGCTGGGGCGATACGCAGTATTTT.

This clonotype was counted ten times or more. The V and J genes are TRBV12-3 or TRBV12-4 and TRBJ2-1; 8 bases line up with TRBD2. This CDR3 region has 15 residues. V lost 2 bases to trimming and J lost 4 bases; unmatched junction nucleotides: 4. CDR3 loop: CASSLRGTSYNEQFF. The DNA for the CDR3 is TGTGCCAGCAGTTTAAGAGGGACTAGTTACAATGAGCAGTTCTTC.

This clonotype was detected many times. The chain recombines TRBV7-2 with TRBJ1-1; D not resolved. Germline CDR1 SGHTA, CDR2 FQGNSA. V was trimmed by 5 bases and J by 2 bases, leaving 12 bases between them. CDR3 length: 14 residues. The CDR3 nucleotides read TGTGCCAGCAGCCAAGACTCTCGAAACACTGAAGCTTTCTTT. It encodes CASSQDSRNTEAFF.

This clonotype has just a few counts. The genes are TRBV2 and TRBJ2-3; D might be TRBD1 (6 bases). Trimming left V 7 bases short and J 4 bases short, with 12 bases between. The CDR3 has 13 amino acids. CDR1 is SNHLY and CDR2 is FYNNEI in the germline V gene. CDR3 sequence reads: CASNRVGADTQYF. Written as DNA, the CDR3 is TGTGCCAGCAACAGGGTTGGCGCAGATACGCAGTATTTT.

This clonotype appeared many times. V is TRBV3-1 and J is TRBJ2-1, with D perhaps given as TRBD1 or TRBD2 (7 bases each). The length of the CDR3 is 17 residues. The V end lost 3 bases, the J end lost 8 bases, and 23 bases lay between the germline ends. Germline V gene lookup returns CDR1 LGHDT and CDR2 YNNKEL (reference sequence). CDR3 nucleotides: TGTGCCAGCAGCCAGACAGGGACTATCTCTCTGGGGGATGAGCAGTTCTTC. Amino acid sequence: CASSQTGTISLGDEQFF.

This clonotype has a count of ten or more. The V gene is TRBV7-2, the J gene TRBJ2-1; possible D gene TRBD1, 6 bases. This CDR3 spans 14 amino acids. Trimming cost V 3 bases and J 9 bases, with 15 bases left between them. Germline loops: CDR1 SGHTA, CDR2 FQGNSA. The CDR3 here is CASSLGQGVGEQFF. CDR3 bases: TGTGCCAGCAGCTTGGGACAAGGGGTGGGTGAGCAGTTCTTC.

This clonotype was observed at least ten times. V gene TRBV7-2 combines with J gene TRBJ1-3; D unclear. Germline V gene sequence: CDR1 SGHTA, CDR2 FQGNSA. The CDR3 runs to 14 residues. Trimming stripped 0 bases from V and 1 base from J, with 4 bases between. The CDR3 spells CASSLAPSGNTIYF. The CDR3 DNA sequence: TGTGCCAGCAGCTTAGCCCCGTCTGGAAACACCATATATTTT.

This rearrangement joins TRBV3-1 to TRBJ2-7, with unresolved D. CDR1 LGHDT and CDR2 YNNKEL come from the germline V gene (reference sequence). Trimming cost V 7 bases and J 2 bases, with 6 bases left between them. The CDR3 has 11 residues. The CDR3 DNA sequence: TGTGCCAGCAACGTTCCCTACGAGCAGTACGTC. Encoded protein: CASNVPYEQYV.

In this sample, this clonotype turned up many times. The genes are TRBV29-1 and TRBJ1-4; D is uncertain. The germline gives CDR1 SQVTM, CDR2 ANQGSEA. Trimming left V 3 bases short and J 1 base short, with 15 bases between. The CDR3 is 16 residues long. The CDR3: CSVEVPGQGTNEKLFF. CDR3 bases: TGCAGCGTTGAGGTACCGGGCCAAGGAACTAATGAAAAACTGTTTTTT. Using reference TRBV29-1 and TRBJ1-4 for the parts outside the CDR3, the full variable domain is SAVISQKPSRDICQRGTSLTIQCQVDSQVTMMFWYRQQPGQSLTLIATANQGSEATYESGFVIDKFPISRPNLTFSTLTVSNMSPEDSSIYLCSVEVPGQGTNEKLFFGSGTQLSVL.

This clonotype was seen repeatedly, ten times or more. The rearrangement links TRBV2 to TRBJ1-1; no clear D. CDR3 length equals 10 residues. CDR1 and CDR2 (germline): SNHLY, FYNNEI. Trimming cost V 7 bases and J 6 bases, with 6 bases left between them. CDR3 in DNA: TGTGCCAGCAAGGTTTCTGAAGCTTTCTTT. This sequence encodes CASKVSEAFF.

This clonotype appeared many times. This rearrangement joins TRBV3-1 to TRBJ2-7; TRBD2 agrees at 13 bases. Germline CDR1 is LGHDT and CDR2 is YNNKEL (reference sequence). Trimming at V came to 4 bases and at J to 6 bases, leaving 6 bases not matched to a gene. This CDR3 has 15 residues. CDR3: CASSRLLAGGSEQYF. Here the CDR3 DNA reads TGTGCCAGCAGCCGCCTACTAGCGGGAGGGTCCGAGCAGTACTTC.

This clonotype has ten or more counts. The chain carries TRBV9 and TRBJ1-3; 8 bases match TRBD1. The CDR3 runs to 15 residues. In germline, CDR1 is SGDLS, CDR2 YYNGEE. The V segment lost 4 bases and the J segment 2 bases; nucleotides outside the gene matches: 5. This chain's CDR3 is CASSPTGVAGNTIYF. CDR3 DNA: TGTGCCAGCAGCCCGACAGGGGTGGCTGGAAACACCATATATTTT. Full variable domain (remainder filled in from reference TRBV9 and TRBJ1-3): DSGVTQTPKHLITATGQRVTLRCSPRSGDLSVYWYQQSLDQGLQFLIQYYNGEERAKGNILERFSAQQFPDLHSELNLSSLELGDSALYFCASSPTGVAGNTIYFGEGSWLTVV.